The 10 T cell receptor beta chains listed next were all sequenced from one sample in a study of T cell changes during pregnancy in multiple sclerosis. Profiled with immunoSEQ multiplex PCR; TCRdb holds only in-frame clones, not every one. The table lists fewer than 85,000 clones, roughly 91% of them singletons, with 2.5% to 3% in the top ten. The sequencing here drew on peripheral blood, taken after pregnancy. The receptors were gathered from a female donor in good health, enrolled as a control in a pregnancy study.

The chain couples TRBV6-1 to TRBJ1-1; TRBD1 might be the D (5 bases). Germline lookup yields CDR1 MNHNS and CDR2 SASEGT. The CDR3 totals 15 residues. The V gene lost 6 bases and the J gene lost 0 bases, with 14 bases spanning the gap. CDR3 in amino acids: CASRNPGRMNTEAFF. DNA for the CDR3: TGTGCCAGCAGAAACCCAGGGAGGATGAACACTGAAGCTTTCTTT.

This chain links TRBV7-2 with TRBJ2-7, with 9 bases fitting TRBD1. V lost 5 bases, J lost 7 bases, and 12 bases stayed unmatched. Germline V CDR1 and CDR2: SGHTA, FQGNSA. CDR3 length: 15 amino acids. The CDR3 nucleotides read TGTGCCAGCAGCCTAGGGGGACAGGGTATCGAAGAGCAGTACTTC. This codes for CASSLGGQGIEEQYF. Filled out from reference TRBV7-2 and TRBJ2-7, the complete variable domain reads GAGVSQSPSNKVTEKGKDVELRCDPISGHTALYWYRQSLGQGLEFLIYFQGNSAPDKSGLPSDRFSAERTGGSVSTLTIQRTQQEDSAVYLCASSLGGQGIEEQYFGPGTRLTVT.

This chain connects TRBV7-2 to TRBJ2-1; TRBD1 might be the D (6 bases). Trimming removed 5 bases at V and 4 bases at J, with 15 bases between. CDR3 length equals 15 residues. CDR1 SGHTA and CDR2 FQGNSA come from the germline V gene. CDR3 coding DNA: TGTGCCAGCAGCCACGAGGGGGAGCGGTACAATGAGCAGTTCTTC. Translated, it gives CASSHEGERYNEQFF.

The chain combines TRBV7-9 with TRBJ2-5, with D possibly TRBD2 on 5 matching bases. This CDR3 contains 13 residues. V was pared by 3 bases and J by 5 bases, with 10 bases between. Germline CDR1 and CDR2: SEHNR and FQNEAQ (reference sequence). CDR3 protein: CASSFASRETQYF. CDR3 nucleotides: TGTGCCAGCAGCTTCGCTAGCCGGGAGACCCAGTACTTC.

This sequence joins TRBV23-1 and TRBJ1-6; 9 nucleotides align to TRBD1. TRBV23-1 is treated as an ORF (open reading frame) with a function not yet certain. The CDR3 is 18 residues long. V shed 0 bases and J 14 bases; nucleotides not matched to a gene: 17. The CDR3 DNA is TGCGCCAGCAGTCAATCGGAGCGCGGGACAGGGCCCCGGGGGGCCCTCCACTTT. This gives the protein CASSQSERGTGPRGALHF.

The V and J genes are TRBV30 and TRBJ2-5, with 8 bases that match TRBD2. The CDR3 sequence is 17 residues long. V lost 2 bases to trimming and J lost 5 bases; unmatched junction nucleotides: 16. The germline gives CDR1 GTSNPN, CDR2 SVGIG (reference sequence). This CDR3 is CAWSPSYGTRFRETQYF. DNA of the CDR3: TGTGCCTGGAGTCCTTCCTACGGGACTAGATTCCGGGAGACCCAGTACTTC.

This sequence joins TRBV18 and TRBJ1-4; a possible D gene is TRBD1 (5 bases). This CDR3 is 15 amino acids long. Germline V CDR1 and CDR2: KGHSH, LQKENI. Deletions cut 5 bases from V and 10 bases from J, with 20 bases between. CDR3 sequence: CASSSSGSLRLKLFF. The DNA of the CDR3 is TGTGCCAGCTCATCATCAGGGTCCCTACGCTTAAAACTGTTTTTT. Using reference TRBV18 and TRBJ1-4 for the parts outside the CDR3, the full variable domain is NAGVMQNPRHLVRRRGQEARLRCSPMKGHSHVYWYRQLPEEGLKFMVYLQKENIIDESGMPKERFSAEFPKEGPSILRIQQVVRGDSAAYFCASSSSGSLRLKLFFGSGTQLSVL.

This clone occurred a few times. The chain employs TRBV5-4 and TRBJ1-1; the D gene is possibly TRBD1 (5 bases). Germline values: CDR1 SGHNT, CDR2 YYREEE (reference sequence). Trimming left V 2 bases short and J 2 bases short, with 10 bases between. CDR3 length: 14 amino acids. The CDR3 is CASSLDRGNTEAFF. The CDR3, as DNA: TGTGCCAGCAGCTTAGATAGGGGCAACACTGAAGCTTTCTTT.

This chain joins TRBV30 and TRBJ1-5, with D hard to call. From germline, CDR1 is GTSNPN and CDR2 SVGIG (reference sequence). The CDR3 loop spans 16 amino acids. With 1 base removed from V and 3 bases from J, the gap between germline ends came to 16 bases. CDR3 DNA sequence: TGTGCCTGGAGTGGGGAGGGTGGGGTGTCCAATCAGCCCCAGCATTTT. Protein: CAWSGEGGVSNQPQHF.

This chain links TRBV5-4 with TRBJ2-5; D not resolved. The CDR3 loop spans 14 amino acids. Germline V gene sequence: CDR1 SGHNT, CDR2 YYREEE (reference sequence). V shed 0 bases and J shed 5 bases, with 11 bases lying between them. In nucleotides, the CDR3 is TGTGCCAGCAGCTTGGCTACCTCCAGGGAGACCCAGTACTTC. This encodes CASSLATSRETQYF.